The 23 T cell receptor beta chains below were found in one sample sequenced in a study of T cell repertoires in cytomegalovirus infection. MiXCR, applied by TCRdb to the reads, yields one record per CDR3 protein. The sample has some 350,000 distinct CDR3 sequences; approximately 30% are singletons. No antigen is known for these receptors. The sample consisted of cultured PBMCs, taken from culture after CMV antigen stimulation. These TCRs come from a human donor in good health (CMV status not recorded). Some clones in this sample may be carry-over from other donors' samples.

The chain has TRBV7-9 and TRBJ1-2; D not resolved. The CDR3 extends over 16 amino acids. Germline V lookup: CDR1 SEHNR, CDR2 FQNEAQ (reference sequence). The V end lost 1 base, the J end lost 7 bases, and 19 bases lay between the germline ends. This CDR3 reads CASSLGETPSIRGYTF. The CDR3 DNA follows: TGTGCCAGCAGCTTAGGAGAGACACCCTCTATTCGTGGCTACACCTTC.

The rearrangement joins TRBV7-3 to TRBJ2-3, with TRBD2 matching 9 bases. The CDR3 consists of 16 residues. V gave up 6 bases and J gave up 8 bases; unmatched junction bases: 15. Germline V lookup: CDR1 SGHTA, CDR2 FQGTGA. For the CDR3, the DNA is TGTGCCAGCAGTCCACCCGGGCGGGAGGGCCTGGGTACGCAGTATTTT. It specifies CASSPPGREGLGTQYF.

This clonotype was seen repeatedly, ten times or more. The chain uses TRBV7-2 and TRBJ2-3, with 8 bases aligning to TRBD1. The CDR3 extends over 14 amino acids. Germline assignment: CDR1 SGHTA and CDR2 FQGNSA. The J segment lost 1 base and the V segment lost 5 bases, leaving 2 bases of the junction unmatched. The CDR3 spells CASSPTGGTDTQYF. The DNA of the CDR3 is TGTGCCAGCAGCCCGACAGGGGGCACAGATACGCAGTATTTT.

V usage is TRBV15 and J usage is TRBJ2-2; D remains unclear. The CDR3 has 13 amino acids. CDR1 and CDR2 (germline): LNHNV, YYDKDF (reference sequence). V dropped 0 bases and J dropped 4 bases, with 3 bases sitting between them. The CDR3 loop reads CATSRDVTGELFF. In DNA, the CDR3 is TGTGCCACCAGCAGAGATGTCACCGGGGAGCTGTTTTTT.

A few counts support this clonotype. The CDR3 DNA reads TGTGCCAGCAGCCAAACAGCGGGCTATGGCTACACCTTC. Its protein product is CASSQTAGYGYTF. The V gene is TRBV4-2, the J gene TRBJ1-2, with unresolved D. CDR1 and CDR2 from the germline V gene are LGHNA and YNFKEQ. Trimming took off 2 bases at V and 4 bases at J, with 8 bases between the two ends. The CDR3 consists of 13 residues.

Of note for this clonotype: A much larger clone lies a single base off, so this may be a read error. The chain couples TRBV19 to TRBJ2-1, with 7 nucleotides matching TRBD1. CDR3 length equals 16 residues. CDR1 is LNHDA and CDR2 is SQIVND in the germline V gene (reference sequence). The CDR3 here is CASSPPRQGLYKEQFF. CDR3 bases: TGTGCCAGTAGTCCCCCCCGACAGGGTCTCTACAAGGAGCAGTTCTTC.

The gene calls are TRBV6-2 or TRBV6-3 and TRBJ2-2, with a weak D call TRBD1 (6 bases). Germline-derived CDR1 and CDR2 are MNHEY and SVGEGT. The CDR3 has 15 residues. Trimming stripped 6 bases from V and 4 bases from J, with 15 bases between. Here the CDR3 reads CASSLQGITTGELFF. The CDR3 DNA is TGTGCCAGCAGCCTTCAGGGGATAACCACCGGGGAGCTGTTTTTT.

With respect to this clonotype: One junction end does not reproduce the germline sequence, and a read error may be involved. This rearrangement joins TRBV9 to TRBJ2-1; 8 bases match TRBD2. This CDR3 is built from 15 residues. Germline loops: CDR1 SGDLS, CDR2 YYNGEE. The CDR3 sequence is CASSVRTSSYNGQFF. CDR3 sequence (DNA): TGTGCCAGCAGCGTAAGGACTAGCTCCTACAATGGGCAGTTCTTC.

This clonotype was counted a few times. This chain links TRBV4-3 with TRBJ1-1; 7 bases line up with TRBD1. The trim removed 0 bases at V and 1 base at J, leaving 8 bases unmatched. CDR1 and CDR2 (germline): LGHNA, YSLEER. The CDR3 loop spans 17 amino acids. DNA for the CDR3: TGCGCCAGCAGCCAAGAGGGAAGGGGGCCCGGGAACACTGAAGCTTTCTTT. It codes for CASSQEGRGPGNTEAFF.

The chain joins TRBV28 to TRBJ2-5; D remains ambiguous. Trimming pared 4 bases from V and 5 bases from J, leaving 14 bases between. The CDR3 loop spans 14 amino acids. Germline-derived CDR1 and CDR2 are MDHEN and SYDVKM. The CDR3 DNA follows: TGTGCCAGCAGTTACCTGACGGGCCAGGAGACCCAGTACTTC. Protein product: CASSYLTGQETQYF. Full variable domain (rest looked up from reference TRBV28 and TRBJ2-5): DVKVTQSSRYLVKRTGEKVFLECVQDMDHENMFWYRQDPGLGLRLIYFSYDVKMKEKGDIPEGYSVSREKKERFSLILESASTNQTSMYLCASSYLTGQETQYFGPGTRLLVL.

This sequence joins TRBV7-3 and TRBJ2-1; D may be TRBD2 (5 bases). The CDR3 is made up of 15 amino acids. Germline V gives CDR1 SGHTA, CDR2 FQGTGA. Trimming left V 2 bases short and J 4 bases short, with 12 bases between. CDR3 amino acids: CASSLRLKRYNEQFF. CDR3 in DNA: TGTGCCAGCAGCTTACGGCTGAAGCGGTACAATGAGCAGTTCTTC.

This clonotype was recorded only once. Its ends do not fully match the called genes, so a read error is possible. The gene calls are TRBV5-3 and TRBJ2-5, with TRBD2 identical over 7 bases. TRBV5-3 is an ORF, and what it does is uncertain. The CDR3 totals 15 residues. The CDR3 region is CASSSGRNPRETQYF. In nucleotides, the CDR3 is TGTGCCAGCAGCTCCGGGAGGAACCCCAGGGAGACCCAGTACTTC.

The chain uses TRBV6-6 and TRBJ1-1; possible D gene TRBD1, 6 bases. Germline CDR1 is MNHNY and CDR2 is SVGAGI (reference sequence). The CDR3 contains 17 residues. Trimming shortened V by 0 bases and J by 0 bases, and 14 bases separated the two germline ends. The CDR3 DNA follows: TGTGCCAGCAGTTACTCGATAGGGGGGGAATTGAACACTGAAGCTTTCTTT. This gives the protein CASSYSIGGELNTEAFF.

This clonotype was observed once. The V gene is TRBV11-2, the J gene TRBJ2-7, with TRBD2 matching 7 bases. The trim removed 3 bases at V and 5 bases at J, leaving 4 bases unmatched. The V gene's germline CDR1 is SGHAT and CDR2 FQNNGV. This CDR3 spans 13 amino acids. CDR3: CASSFSGNNEQYV. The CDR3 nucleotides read TGTGCCAGCAGCTTCAGCGGGAATAACGAGCAGTACGTC.

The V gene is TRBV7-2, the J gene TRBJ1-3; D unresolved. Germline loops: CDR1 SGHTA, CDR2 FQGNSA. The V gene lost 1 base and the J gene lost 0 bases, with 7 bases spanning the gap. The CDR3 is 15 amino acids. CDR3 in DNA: TGTGCCAGCAGCTTAGTACTGAGCTCTGGAAACACCATATATTTT. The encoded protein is CASSLVLSSGNTIYF.

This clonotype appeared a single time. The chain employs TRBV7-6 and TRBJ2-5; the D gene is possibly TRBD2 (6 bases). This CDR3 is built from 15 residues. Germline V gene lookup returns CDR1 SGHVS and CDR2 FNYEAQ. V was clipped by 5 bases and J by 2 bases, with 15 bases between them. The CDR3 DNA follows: TGTGCCAGCAGCCCCCCGGGAGTTGGGCAAGAGACCCAGTACTTC. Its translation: CASSPPGVGQETQYF. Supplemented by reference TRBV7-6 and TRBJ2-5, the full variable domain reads GAGVSQSPRYKVTKRGQDVALRCDPISGHVSLYWYRQALGQGPEFLTYFNYEAQQDKSGLPNDRFSAERPEGSISTLTIQRTEQRDSAMYRCASSPPGVGQETQYFGPGTRLLVL.

In nucleotides, the CDR3 is TGTGCCAGTACTAGCGGGAGGGGTAATGAGCAGTTCTTC. It encodes CASTSGRGNEQFF. This chain links TRBV19 with TRBJ2-1; 12 bases fit TRBD2. V lost 7 bases, J lost 7 bases, and 2 bases stayed unmatched. Germline-derived CDR1 and CDR2 are LNHDA and SQIVND (reference sequence). This CDR3 is built from 13 residues.

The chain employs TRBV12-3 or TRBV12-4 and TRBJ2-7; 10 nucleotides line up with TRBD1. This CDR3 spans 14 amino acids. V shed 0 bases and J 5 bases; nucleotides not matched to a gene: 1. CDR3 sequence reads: CASSLAGTGDEQYV. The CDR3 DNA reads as TGTGCCAGCAGTTTAGCCGGGACAGGGGACGAGCAGTACGTC.

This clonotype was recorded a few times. The CDR3 spells CASIPRWGQLDSPLHF. The DNA for the CDR3 is TGTGCCAGCATCCCTAGATGGGGGCAACTGGATTCACCCCTCCACTTT. This chain uses TRBV6-5 with TRBJ1-6; TRBD1 is a possible D gene (6 bases). CDR3 length: 16 amino acids. V lost 7 bases to trimming and J lost 8 bases, with 21 bases between them. CDR1 MNHEY and CDR2 SVGAGI come from the germline V gene.

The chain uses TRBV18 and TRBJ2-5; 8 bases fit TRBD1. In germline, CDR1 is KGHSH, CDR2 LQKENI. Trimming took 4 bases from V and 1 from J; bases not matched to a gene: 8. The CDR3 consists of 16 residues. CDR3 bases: TGTGCCAGCTCACAAAATACGGGACAGGCCCAAGAGACCCAGTACTTC. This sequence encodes CASSQNTGQAQETQYF.

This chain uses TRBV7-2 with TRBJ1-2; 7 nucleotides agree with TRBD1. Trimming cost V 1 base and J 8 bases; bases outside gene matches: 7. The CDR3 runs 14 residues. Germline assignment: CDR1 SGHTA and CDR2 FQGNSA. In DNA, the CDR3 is TGTGCCAGCAGCTTAGTAGTCAGGGGGAAGGGCTACACCTTC. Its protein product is CASSLVVRGKGYTF.

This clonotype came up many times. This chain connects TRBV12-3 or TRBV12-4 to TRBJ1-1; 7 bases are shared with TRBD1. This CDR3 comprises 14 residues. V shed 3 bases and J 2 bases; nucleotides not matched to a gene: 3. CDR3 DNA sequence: TGTGCCAGCAGTTTGAGACAGGGTAACACTGAAGCTTTCTTT. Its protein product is CASSLRQGNTEAFF.

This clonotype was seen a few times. CDR3 residues: CASSTTGTGIYEQYF. The CDR3 region has the DNA TGTGCCAGTAGTACTACCGGGACGGGGATTTACGAGCAGTACTTC. The rearrangement joins TRBV19 to TRBJ2-7; D tentatively reads TRBD1 or TRBD2 (5 bases each). The CDR3 contains 15 residues. The germline V gene has CDR1 LNHDA and CDR2 SQIVND (reference sequence). V lost 4 bases, J lost 4 bases, and 17 bases lay in between.